Listed below are T cell receptor beta chains from one sample, sequenced in a study of blood T cells in healthy people across ages. TCRdb reprocessed the 5' RACE reads via MiXCR and lists one record per CDR3 protein. The data hold about 640,000 distinct CDR3 sequences, with 25% to 35% observed a single time. The sequenced sample was blood. These receptors all stem from a woman older than 75 in good health. Both conserved end residues are part of each CDR3. The D gene is left open where the match is weak. The listing skips clone size in some rows; elsewhere it reads once, few, many or a size class.

d_call,v_call,clone_size,j_call,cdr3_aa
-,TRBV30,few,TRBJ1-2,CAWSVLGAGGYTF
-,TRBV20-1,many,TRBJ2-7,CSARLTYEQYF
TRBD1,TRBV11-2,few,TRBJ1-2,CASSLATTGGYGYTF
TRBD1,TRBV4-2,many,TRBJ1-5,CASSQEIPGQGAGNQPQHF
-,TRBV30,few,TRBJ1-5,CAWSVLKGNQPQHF
-,TRBV29-1,-,TRBJ2-6,CSVRVSVSGANVLTF
TRBD1,TRBV20-1,many,TRBJ2-1,CSATDRGPNNEQFF
TRBD1,TRBV6-2/TRBV6-3,few,TRBJ1-5,CASSYYTGGQPQHF
-,TRBV28,-,TRBJ1-2,CASSLAGFKGYTF
TRBD1,TRBV6-1,many,TRBJ1-6,CASSDPPGQGYSYNSPLHF
-,TRBV6-5,once,TRBJ2-1,CASSYRDRGEQFF
-,TRBV5-6,many,TRBJ1-2,CASSSPSHGYTF
-,TRBV7-8,few,TRBJ1-1,CASSFRVREAFF
-,TRBV7-9,-,-,CASSLTHGQFAYEQYF
-,TRBV20-1,-,TRBJ2-3,CSAEKTPDTQYF
TRBD1,TRBV4-1,-,TRBJ2-1,CASSHPTDRGLQNEQFF
TRBD1,TRBV7-2,-,TRBJ2-3,CASSSPKDRGEDTQYF
-,TRBV6-2/TRBV6-3,many,TRBJ2-7,CASSYRQGGVYEQYF
TRBD1,TRBV4-3,many,TRBJ1-2,CASSQGIVGGNGYTF
-,TRBV5-6,many,TRBJ2-7,CASSLVTTGNEQYF
TRBD1,TRBV20-1,-,TRBJ1-5,CSAGTGAATDQPQHF
-,TRBV23-1,-,TRBJ1-1,CASSPRLIRNTEAFF
TRBD1,TRBV7-3,-,TRBJ2-2,CTSSLRQGETGELFF
TRBD1,TRBV27,many,TRBJ2-7,CASSPTGRQQYF
-,TRBV3-1,-,TRBJ1-1,CASSPSRMNTEAFF
-,TRBV13,-,TRBJ1-5,CASSLGDVSNQPQHF
-,TRBV20-1,many,TRBJ2-1,CSARPLGGSYNEQFF
-,TRBV27,-,TRBJ2-2,CASSTGFNTGELFF
-,TRBV2,few,TRBJ2-7,CASRGGPVYF
-,TRBV2,many,TRBJ2-1,CASKGRISYNEQFF
-,TRBV4-1,-,TRBJ2-2,CASSQDEGRTNTGELFF
-,TRBV7-2,many,TRBJ1-1,CASSWAGIMNTEAFF
TRBD2,TRBV28,-,TRBJ2-3,CASRRTRDRRTSGGSLFLTDTQYF
-,TRBV29-1,many,TRBJ2-5,CSVAQGETQYF
-,TRBV7-8,-,TRBJ2-1,CASTPVLGREQFF
-,TRBV20-1,-,TRBJ1-1,CGARPGGMNTEAFF
TRBD2,TRBV5-1,many,TRBJ2-5,CASSFPRAGGAQETQYF
-,TRBV10-3,many,TRBJ2-5,CAISFSGETQYF
-,TRBV20-1,many,TRBJ2-5,CSARDAGARRETQYF
-,TRBV6-2/TRBV6-3,few,TRBJ2-2,CASSYRLLGGPGELFF
-,TRBV20-1,-,TRBJ2-1,CSARLGLRSYEQFF
-,TRBV5-1,once,-,CAGSWVGGTYEQYF
-,TRBV20-1,many,TRBJ2-5,CSARIVGGETQYF
TRBD2,TRBV5-1,once,TRBJ2-1,CASRPGAGVSYNEQFF
-,TRBV20-1,many,TRBJ1-4,CSAEGRATELFF
TRBD1,TRBV28,-,TRBJ1-2,CVSRAGTENYGYTF
-,TRBV20-1,few,TRBJ1-5,CSGLGAQRNQPQHF
-,TRBV7-6,few,TRBJ2-5,CASSLPQAFPQYF
-,TRBV10-3,many,TRBJ2-5,CAIRGESQETQYF
-,TRBV18,-,TRBJ2-3,CASSPAMRGGTDTQYF
-,TRBV2,few,TRBJ2-4,CASRRTAKNIQYF
TRBD1,TRBV5-1,-,TRBJ2-3,CASSRTTGDTNTQYF